The next 4 T cell receptor beta chains were all read from a single sample in a study of T-cell reconstitution after alpha-beta-depleted transplantation in children. For TCRbeta, the library was prepared with unique molecular identifiers. TCRdb fed the PCR reads into MiXCR, producing one record per CDR3 protein. The sample carries 300,000 or so distinct CDR3 sequences, around 25% recorded once. The input for sequencing was PBMCs, mostly from graft donor cells, taken 180 days after TCRalphabeta/CD19-depleted stem cell transplant. Receptors were obtained from a male patient aged 10-17 years who had a stem cell transplant for acute lymphoblastic leukemia, so the T cells may come from the graft donor.

This clonotype was seen more than once but under ten times. The chain recombines TRBV7-6 with TRBJ2-1, with D perhaps assigned TRBD1 or TRBD2 (5 bases each). Germline V CDR1 and CDR2: SGHVS, FNYEAQ. This CDR3 is 15 amino acids long. Deletions cut 4 bases from V and 1 base from J, with 11 bases between. CDR3 region: CASSSGEGSYNEQFF. The CDR3, as DNA: TGTGCCAGCAGCTCCGGAGAGGGGTCCTACAATGAGCAGTTCTTC.

This clonotype came up a few times. The V call is TRBV5-1, the J call TRBJ1-2; no firm D call. Germline values: CDR1 SGHRS, CDR2 YFSETQ. Trimming shortened V by 3 bases and J by 0 bases, and 9 bases separated the two germline ends. The CDR3 consists of 14 residues. The CDR3 spells CASSSHGANYGYTF. The DNA of the CDR3 is TGCGCCAGCAGCTCGCACGGAGCTAACTATGGCTACACCTTC.

With regard to this clonotype: Germline is not matched at one junction end, which may reflect a read error. V usage is TRBV11-2 and J usage is TRBJ1-2; 8 nucleotides align to TRBD1. Germline V gene data show CDR1 as SGHAT and CDR2 as FQNNGV. This CDR3 contains 18 residues. CDR3 coding DNA: TGTGCCAGCAGCTTAGAGCTCCCTCTAGGACAGGGAGAGGGTGGCGACACCTTC. It is translated as CASSLELPLGQGEGGDTF.

The chain combines TRBV4-2 with TRBJ2-7, with D tentatively TRBD2 (5 bases). The CDR3 extends over 14 amino acids. Trimming took 0 bases from V and 2 from J, leaving 8 bases between them. Germline CDR1 and CDR2: LGHNA and YNFKEQ. CDR3 sequence reads: CASSQEWRAYEQYF. In nucleotides, the CDR3 is TGTGCCAGCAGCCAAGAGTGGCGGGCCTACGAGCAGTACTTC.